This T cell receptor (beta chain) was identified during a study of T-cell memory formation after mild COVID-19. This clonotype was picked up a small number of times. TCRdb re-derived calls from the 5' RACE reads in MiXCR, one entry per CDR3 protein. This table holds hundreds of thousands of distinct CDR3 sequences, approximately 15% found once. The CDR3 is made up of 16 amino acids. Germline CDR1 is KGHDR and CDR2 is SFDVKD. Trimming shortened V by 7 bases and J by 2 bases, and 16 bases separated the two germline ends. This receptor was obtained from a man aged 18 to 35 who had mild COVID-19 (a few samples of this study predate the infection). Cell type and time point are not known. The chain is built from TRBV24-1 and TRBJ2-2; D is possibly TRBD1 (6 bases). Sequenced sample: PBMCs or a T cell subset sorted from them (not recorded which). CDR3 DNA sequence: TGTGCCACCAGCCGGGACATACCAATCAACACCGGGGAGCTGTTTTTT. This codes for CATSRDIPINTGELFF.